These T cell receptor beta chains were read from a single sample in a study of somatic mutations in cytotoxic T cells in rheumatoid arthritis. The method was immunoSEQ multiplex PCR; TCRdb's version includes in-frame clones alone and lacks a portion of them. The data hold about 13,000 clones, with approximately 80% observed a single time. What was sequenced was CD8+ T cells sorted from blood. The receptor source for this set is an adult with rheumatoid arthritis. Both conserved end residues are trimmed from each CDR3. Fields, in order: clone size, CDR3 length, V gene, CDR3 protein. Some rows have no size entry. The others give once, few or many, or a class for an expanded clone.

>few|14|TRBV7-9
ASSYQASGDTYEQY
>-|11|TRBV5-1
ASSWTYTYEQY
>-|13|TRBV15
ATSIGHSFNYGYT
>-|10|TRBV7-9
AYGTGGETQY
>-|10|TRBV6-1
ASPKGGGELF
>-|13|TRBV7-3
ASSLIVAGGYEQY
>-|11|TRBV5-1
ASSLGGFYEQY
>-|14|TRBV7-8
ASSHRREAGVETQY
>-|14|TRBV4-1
ASSQEGGLVRDTQY
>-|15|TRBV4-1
ASSQEPTGTGLFEQY
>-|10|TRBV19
ASSRRQSEAF
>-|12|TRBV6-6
ATRRAPSSYEQY
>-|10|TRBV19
ASSHPGNIQY
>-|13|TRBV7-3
ASSLEGSKNTEAF
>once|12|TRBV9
ASSPTSGNYEQY
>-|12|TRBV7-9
ASSLADSGNTIY
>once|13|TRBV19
ASSDPEYSNQPQH
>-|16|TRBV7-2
ASSLEASGGGASYEQY
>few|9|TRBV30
AWYRGLGYT
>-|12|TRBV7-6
ASSLVAGGDGYT
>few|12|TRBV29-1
SYWTGFENTEAF
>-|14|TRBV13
ASSQRDSFDTDTQY
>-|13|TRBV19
ASSIIGSRGDTQY
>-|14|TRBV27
ASRGISGRITYEQY
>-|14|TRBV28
ASSFTSTSAQETQY
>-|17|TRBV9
ASSGPPSAGQISYNEQF
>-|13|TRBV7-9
ASSLVNSRTYEQY
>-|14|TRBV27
ASSLSGIGTNEKLF
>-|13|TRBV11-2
ASSLGGGAGDEQF
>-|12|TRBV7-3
ASSLIGSTDTQY
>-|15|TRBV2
ASSVYRGSLNLNIQY
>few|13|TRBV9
ASSVTGGSGNEQF
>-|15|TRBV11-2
ASSPIQALAETDTQY
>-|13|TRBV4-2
ASSQEQATTYEQY
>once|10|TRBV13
ASSLVADTQY
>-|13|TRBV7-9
ASSPEASGAYEQY
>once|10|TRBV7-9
ASWTPETEAF
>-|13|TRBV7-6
ASSLLGTAAYEQY
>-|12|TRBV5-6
ASSLSGTYNEQF
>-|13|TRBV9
ASSVAGRSTDTQY
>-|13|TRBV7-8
ASSLGAPKGETQY
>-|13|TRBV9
ASSRGGSGSGEQF
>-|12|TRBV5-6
ASSIGTGLREAF
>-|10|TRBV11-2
ASSPQPNTLH
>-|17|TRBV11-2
ASSQLEEVGQEDNYGYT
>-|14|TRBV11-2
ASSTGTGGADTEAF
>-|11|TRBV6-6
ASSFPGTTEAF
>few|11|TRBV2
ASIRQGNTEAF
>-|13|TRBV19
ASTARGDGAQPQH
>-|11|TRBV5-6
ASSPTSYNEQF
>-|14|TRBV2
ASTWGQQGATDTQY
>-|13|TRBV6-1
ASNEQVGGNQPQH
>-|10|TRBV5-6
ASSYTDYGYT
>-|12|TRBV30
AWSVLDRDEKLF
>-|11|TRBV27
ASSSGASYEQY
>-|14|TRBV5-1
ASSGLDRAGNGEQF
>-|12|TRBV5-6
ASSLGTTEREQY
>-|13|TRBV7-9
ASSPGLAATYEQY